This TCR beta chain was identified in a study of T cells in Graves' hyperthyroidism and ophthalmopathy. The overall study: Peripheral blood was drawn at first diagnosis, prior to all treatment. Study observations and caveats: Most thyroid clonotypes expanded above 0.001 were also detected in blood. Progression to ophthalmopathy was predicted a median of roughly 6.6 months early.

This clonotype came up many times. Its antigen is not known. CDR1 SEHNR and CDR2 FQNEAQ come from the germline V gene (reference sequence). V lost 2 bases and J lost 0, with 7 bases in between. The CDR3 sequence is 14 residues long. Authors of the study amplified TCR beta CDR3 regions from RNA transcripts. A set of HTBI primers served as the primers for a first-round RT-PCR of the TCR CDR3. TCRdb used MiXCR to reprocess the multiplex PCR reads, holding one entry per CDR3 protein. This table holds about 410,000 distinct CDR3 sequences, about 15% found once. The rearrangement uses TRBV7-9 and TRBJ1-1; no firm D call. The material sequenced was blood. The receptor was derived from a man in his late teens or twenties with Graves' ophthalmopathy. The CDR3 bases are TGTGCCAGCAGCTTAAGCCTGATGAACACTGAAGCTTTCTTT. It yields the protein CASSLSLMNTEAFF.